This T cell receptor beta chain was captured in a study of early T cells in non-severe SARS-CoV-2 infection (TCRdb year 2021). With regard to the full study: Bulk RNA from unsorted whole blood was used for TCR sequencing, so alpha and beta chains could not be paired.

The CDR3 starts with the cysteine, ends with the phenylalanine, and has 13 residues. The entry retains the CDR3 DNA only, 39 bases that are in frame from base 1. The germline V gene (reference sequence) specifies LNHDA as CDR1 and SQIVND as CDR2. Trimming removed 7 bases from V and 6 bases from J, leaving 13 bases between the germline ends. The library came from 5' RACE. Sequencing relied on a NextSeq 500. To correct for sequencing error and PCR bias, the TCR library protocol tagged individual cDNA molecules with unique molecular identifiers. Both TCR alpha and beta chains were sequenced, and tight co-correlation was observed between alpha and beta sequence abundances in each sample. As for how the authors treated the data: Decombinator V4 was used to perform V gene, J gene and CDR3 annotation of TCR sequences. TCRs were defined as expanded if a significant change between any two time points was detected under a Poisson model with p below 0.0001. TCR abundances were normalised to the total number of TCRs sequenced per sample and were expressed as counts per million. TRAV1-2 paired with TRAJ12, TRAJ20 or TRAJ33 defined MAIT TCRs, while TRAV10 paired with TRAJ18 defined iNKT TCRs. VDJdb, accessed 1 November 2021, was searched for CMV, EBV and SARS-CoV-2 annotated TCRs, with TCRs annotated for multiple antigens excluded. In-frame beta chains were kept once TCRdb had trimmed the public reads at Q25 with fastp and called clones with MiXCR. Under each unique CDR3 protein, matching rows form one entry showing the most common genes and DNA. It is TCRdb's table, rather than the study itself, that gives the V and J calls and clone size. Recorded for this sample are tens of thousands of distinct CDR3 sequences; 14% to 15% of them occurred a single time. About 5.5% of the sample goes to the ten largest clones.

The study was a case-control design nested within a healthcare worker cohort in London, UK, with weekly nasopharyngeal swab PCR tests and blood sampling. Healthcare workers were recruited during the week of the UK lockdown, between 23 and 31 March 2020, and followed weekly for up to roughly 15 weeks. Here is what the overall study found, with its caveats: VDJdb matching was skewed toward anti-spike CD8 responses and likely underestimated virus-specific expansions, missing private and CD4 specificities.

With respect to this clonotype: Its antigen target is currently unknown. The sample holds no much larger clone one base away, and base qualities are not on file.

This receptor chain uses TRBV19 and TRBJ1-5; a confident D gene designation cannot be given. Sequenced input: whole blood. This clonotype was obtained from an adult who was a healthcare worker with PCR-confirmed SARS-CoV-2 infection or an uninfected control (not recorded which). The DNA sequence is as follows: TGTGCCAGTACGGCGGGTTCCTTTCAGCCCCAGCATTTT. Its translation is CASTAGSFQPQHF.